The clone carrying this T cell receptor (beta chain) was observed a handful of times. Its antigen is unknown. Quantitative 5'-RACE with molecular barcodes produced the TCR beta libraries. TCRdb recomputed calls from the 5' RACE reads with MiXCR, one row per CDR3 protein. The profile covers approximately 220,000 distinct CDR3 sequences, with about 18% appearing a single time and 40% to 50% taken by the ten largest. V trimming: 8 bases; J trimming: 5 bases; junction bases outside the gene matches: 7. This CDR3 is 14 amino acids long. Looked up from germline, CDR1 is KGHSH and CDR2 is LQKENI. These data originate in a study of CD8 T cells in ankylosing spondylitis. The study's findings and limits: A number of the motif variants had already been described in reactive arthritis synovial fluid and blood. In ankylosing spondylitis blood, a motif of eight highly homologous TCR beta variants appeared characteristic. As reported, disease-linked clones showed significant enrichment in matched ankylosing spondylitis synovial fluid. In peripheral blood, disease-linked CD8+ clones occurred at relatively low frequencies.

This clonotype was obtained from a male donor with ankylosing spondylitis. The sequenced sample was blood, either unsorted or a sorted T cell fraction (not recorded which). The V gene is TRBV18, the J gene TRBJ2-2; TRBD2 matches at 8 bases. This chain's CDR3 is CASAHVAGTGELFF. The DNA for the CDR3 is TGTGCCAGCGCCCATGTAGCGGGGACCGGGGAGCTGTTTTTT. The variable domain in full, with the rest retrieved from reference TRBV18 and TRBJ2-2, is NAGVMQNPRHLVRRRGQEARLRCSPMKGHSHVYWYRQLPEEGLKFMVYLQKENIIDESGMPKERFSAEFPKEGPSILRIQQVVRGDSAAYFCASAHVAGTGELFFGEGSRLTVL.